A single TCR beta chain is shown here with its context. These data come from a study of blood T cell repertoires in COVID-19. Study overall: Acute-phase and convalescent COVID-19 samples originated in the United States, Italy and Spain. Sources were T cells, B-cell-depleted T cells, or PBMCs; the material itself was cDNA or gDNA.

TCRdb's copy holds only in-frame clones and misses some; the assay was immunoSEQ multiplex PCR. Of 190,000 or so clones in the sample, about 81% were seen once. Enrolled during active infection, Seattle patients were then followed longitudinally. Trimming cost V 5 bases and J 2 bases; bases outside gene matches: 5. The V gene's germline CDR1 is MNHEY and CDR2 SVGAGI. CDR3 length: 14 residues. The specimen sequenced was peripheral blood. The chain couples TRBV6-5 to TRBJ1-2; TRBD1 matches at 7 bases. This TCR was sampled from a woman aged 80 or over with COVID-19, enrolled during active disease. CDR3: CASSLRTGNYGYTF. The CDR3 bases are TGTGCCAGCAGTCTTCGGACAGGAAACTATGGCTACACCTTC.